The clone carrying this T cell receptor beta chain has just a few counts. The data were obtained in a study of beta chain features in type 1 diabetes. The study reverse transcribed the entire isolated RNA, so it sequenced expressed TCRB transcripts. TCRdb's table, derived via immunoSEQ multiplex PCR, lists solely in-frame clones and lacks some. The sample contains 680,000 or so clones, around 15% of which appear only once. The CDR3 consists of 15 residues. Trimming removed 3 bases from V and 3 bases from J; junction bases left unmatched: 5. The germline V gene has CDR1 SGHTA and CDR2 FQGNSA. This chain uses TRBV7-2 with TRBJ1-5; TRBD1 agrees at 7 bases. This receptor was obtained from a man aged 18 to 30 in good health. The sequenced sample was naive CD4+ T cells from blood. In DNA form, the CDR3 reads TGTGCCAGCAGCTTTCTGACAGGGATCAATCAGCCCCAGCATTTT. Its translation is CASSFLTGINQPQHF. The variable domain in full, completed from reference TRBV7-2 and TRBJ1-5, reads GAGVSQSPSNKVTEKGKDVELRCDPISGHTALYWYRQSLGQGLEFLIYFQGNSAPDKSGLPSDRFSAERTGGSVSTLTIQRTQQEDSAVYLCASSFLTGINQPQHFGDGTRLSIL.